Shown below are 25 T cell receptor beta chains from a single sample sequenced in a study of T cell repertoires in cytomegalovirus infection. For these TCRs, the target antigens are not known. TCRdb reanalysed the reads using MiXCR and keeps one entry per CDR3 protein. The profile shows some 920,000 distinct CDR3 sequences, under 40% of them singletons. This specimen consisted of cultured CD8+ T cells from PBMCs, obtained from culture after CMV antigen stimulation. The receptors come from a human donor in good health (CMV status not recorded). Some clones in this sample may be carry-over from other donors' samples.

The CDR3: CAGDMNTEAFF. CDR3 sequence (DNA): TGTGCCGGCGACATGAACACTGAAGCTTTCTTT. The rearrangement links TRBV6-1 to TRBJ1-1, with unresolved D. CDR3 length equals 11 residues. The germline V gene has CDR1 MNHNS and CDR2 SASEGT. Trimming left V 11 bases short and J 0 bases short, with 7 bases between.

The chain employs TRBV4-2 and TRBJ2-7, with 9 positions matching TRBD2. V trimming: 3 bases; J trimming: 5 bases; junction bases outside the gene matches: 8. The CDR3 spans 15 residues. Germline CDR1 and CDR2: LGHNA and YNFKEQ. Written as DNA, the CDR3 is TGTGCCAGCAGCCACAGGGAGGCTAGCGGGGACGAGCAGTACTTC. This codes for CASSHREASGDEQYF.

This rearrangement joins TRBV19 to TRBJ2-4, with no clear D. Germline V lookup: CDR1 LNHDA, CDR2 SQIVND (reference sequence). This CDR3 is built from 13 residues. Trimming removed 5 bases at V and 8 bases at J, with 13 bases between. The CDR3 sequence is CASSPRGLDIQYF. The CDR3 coding sequence is TGTGCCAGTAGTCCACGTGGGCTCGACATTCAGTACTTC.

The rearrangement links TRBV5-1 to TRBJ1-1; 8 nucleotides line up with TRBD1. After removal of 1 base from V and 5 bases from J, the junction contained 7 bases not matched to a gene. The CDR3 has 15 amino acids. Germline V gene sequence: CDR1 SGHRS, CDR2 YFSETQ. CDR3: CASSLRTGKDTEAFF. DNA for the CDR3: TGCGCCAGCAGCTTGCGGACAGGGAAGGATACTGAAGCTTTCTTT. Variable domain in full (rest from reference TRBV5-1 and TRBJ1-1): KAGVTQTPRYLIKTRGQQVTLSCSPISGHRSVSWYQQTPGQGLQFLFEYFSETQRNKGNFPGRFSGRQFSNSRSEMNVSTLELGDSALYLCASSLRTGKDTEAFFGQGTRLTVV.

The rearrangement links TRBV11-2 to TRBJ2-5, with 8 positions matching TRBD2. Germline trimming cut 5 bases from V and 2 bases from J; bases unmatched to any gene: 10. The germline gives CDR1 SGHAT, CDR2 FQNNGV. The CDR3 loop spans 16 amino acids. CDR3 sequence: CASSPYLRGEQETQYF. The CDR3 DNA reads TGTGCCAGCAGCCCTTACTTGCGGGGGGAACAAGAGACCCAGTACTTC.

V gene TRBV7-2 combines with J gene TRBJ1-1; possibly TRBD1 for D (6 bases). CDR1 and CDR2 (germline): SGHTA, FQGNSA. Deletions cut 7 bases from V and 3 bases from J, with 15 bases between. The CDR3 contains 14 residues. CDR3 coding DNA: TGTGCCAGCATCCCGCCGGGACAACACACTGAAGCTTTCTTT. Residues: CASIPPGQHTEAFF.

In its sample, this clonotype was seen a few times. This chain connects TRBV2 to TRBJ1-5, with D possibly TRBD1 on 6 matching bases. CDR3 length equals 17 residues. V was cut by 2 bases and J by 0 bases, with 14 bases left in between. Germline assignment: CDR1 SNHLY and CDR2 FYNNEI. The CDR3 is CASSERRQGYSNQPQHF. The CDR3 DNA sequence: TGTGCCAGCAGTGAAAGGCGCCAGGGGTATAGCAATCAGCCCCAGCATTTT.

In this sample, this clonotype turned up a few times. V is TRBV6-5 and J is TRBJ1-2; D ambiguous. Trimming shortened V by 2 bases and J by 9 bases, and 10 bases separated the two germline ends. Germline CDR1 reads MNHEY; CDR2 reads SVGAGI. The CDR3 has 12 residues. CDR3 sequence: CASSYPTGSYTF. CDR3 nucleotide sequence: TGTGCCAGCAGTTACCCGACGGGGAGCTACACCTTC.

The genes are TRBV27 and TRBJ2-7; TRBD1 or TRBD2 may be the D gene (5 bases each). V gave up 5 bases and J gave up 1 base, with 15 bases separating them. This CDR3 is built from 15 residues. Germline V gene sequence: CDR1 MNHEY, CDR2 SMNVEV (reference sequence). The CDR3 region has the DNA TGTGCCAGCAGTCCCGGGACCCCTCTTTCCTACGAGCAGTACGTC. Protein product: CASSPGTPLSYEQYV.

This chain joins TRBV15 and TRBJ2-3; 9 nucleotides align to TRBD2. This CDR3 is built from 16 residues. Germline lookup yields CDR1 LNHNV and CDR2 YYDKDF (reference sequence). Trimming removed 0 bases from V and 1 base from J; junction bases left unmatched: 2. CDR3 loop: CATSRDSSGGTDTQYF. CDR3 DNA: TGTGCCACCAGCAGAGATTCTAGCGGGGGCACAGATACGCAGTATTTT. Drawing the rest from reference TRBV15 and TRBJ2-3, the complete variable domain is DAMVIQNPRYQVTQFGKPVTLSCSQTLNHNVMYWYQQKSSQAPKLLFHYYDKDFNNEADTPDNFQSRRPNTSFCFLDIRSPGLGDTAMYLCATSRDSSGGTDTQYFGPGTRLTVL.

This clonotype was counted at least ten times. This rearrangement joins TRBV7-8 to TRBJ2-1, with TRBD2 as a possible D gene (7 bases). CDR3 length: 17 amino acids. Germline lookup yields CDR1 SGHVS and CDR2 FQNEAQ. V shed 2 bases and J shed 4 bases, with 18 bases lying between them. The CDR3 DNA is TGTGCCAGCAGCTTATTTGAGGGGGGGGGCCGTTACAATGAGCAGTTCTTC. Protein product: CASSLFEGGGRYNEQFF.

This clonotype was observed a handful of times. The V and J genes are TRBV10-3 and TRBJ2-3; D gene ambiguous. Germline lookup yields CDR1 ENHRY and CDR2 SYGVKD. CDR3 length: 14 residues. V lost 3 bases, J lost 5 bases, and 12 bases lay in between. CDR3 sequence (DNA): TGTGCCATCAGTGAAGTAGAGTTTATAGATACGCAGTATTTT. Translating it yields CAISEVEFIDTQYF.

This clonotype came up many times. The genes are TRBV7-9 and TRBJ1-6, with D unclear. V gave up 3 bases and J gave up 4 bases, with 7 bases separating them. The CDR3 runs 14 residues. Germline values: CDR1 SEHNR, CDR2 FQNEAQ (reference sequence). The CDR3 sequence: CASSFADYNSPLHF. CDR3 DNA sequence: TGTGCCAGCAGCTTTGCAGATTATAATTCACCCCTCCACTTT.

This clonotype has only a few counts. The rearrangement joins TRBV2 to TRBJ1-4, with unresolved D. The CDR3 is made up of 13 amino acids. The V gene's germline CDR1 is SNHLY and CDR2 FYNNEI. V lost 6 bases, J lost 10 bases, and 15 bases lay in between. The CDR3 coding sequence is TGTGCCAGCAGAACCAGGCCCGTAGCAAAACTGTTTTTT. This sequence encodes CASRTRPVAKLFF.

J is TRBJ2-7 and V is TRBV29-1; no clear D gene. In germline, CDR1 is SQVTM, CDR2 ANQGSEA. The CDR3 loop spans 11 amino acids. The germline V and J ends were trimmed by 7 bases and 2 bases, with 9 bases remaining between them. The CDR3 loop is CSGGNAYEQYV. The CDR3 nucleotides are TGCAGCGGAGGAAATGCCTACGAGCAGTACGTC.

This chain connects TRBV6-1 to TRBJ1-6, with D perhaps matching TRBD1 (6 bases). Germline V gene sequence: CDR1 MNHNS, CDR2 SASEGT. CDR3 length: 17 residues. The V end lost 1 base, the J end lost 10 bases, and 20 bases lay between the germline ends. DNA of the CDR3: TGTGCCAGCAGTGAAGGTGGGATCGGGACAAGCGACTCACCCCTCCACTTT. Translation: CASSEGGIGTSDSPLHF.

In this sample, this clonotype turned up a few times. The genes are TRBV6-5 and TRBJ1-1; 9 bases align to TRBD1. Looked up from germline, CDR1 is MNHEY and CDR2 is SVGAGI. This CDR3 has 15 residues. V was clipped by 2 bases and J by 4 bases; unmatched bases: 5. CDR3 DNA sequence: TGTGCCAGCAGTTACGGGACAGGGTCGGGCACTGAAGCTTTCTTT. Protein sequence: CASSYGTGSGTEAFF.

This clonotype was seen only a few times. The chain is built from TRBV20-1 and TRBJ1-1, with D possibly matching TRBD1 (5 bases). This CDR3 has 16 residues. V was cut by 4 bases and J by 0 bases, with 18 bases left in between. Looked up from germline, CDR1 is DFQATT and CDR2 is SNEGSKA (reference sequence). The CDR3, as DNA: TGCAGTGCTAAACCCCCGCCCGCAGGGCTGAACACTGAAGCTTTCTTT. Translation gives CSAKPPPAGLNTEAFF.

The rearrangement joins TRBV6-5 to TRBJ2-1, with D possibly matching TRBD1 (5 bases). Trimming pared 4 bases from V and 6 bases from J, leaving 16 bases between. The length of the CDR3 is 15 residues. Germline assignment: CDR1 MNHEY and CDR2 SVGAGI. The DNA for the CDR3 is TGTGCCAGCAGTTCGGACCCTGGGGCCTCCAATGAGCAGTTCTTC. Amino acids: CASSSDPGASNEQFF.

The CDR3 region is CASSGPRDSKETQYF. The DNA for the CDR3 is TGCGCCAGCAGCGGCCCCCGGGACAGCAAAGAGACCCAGTACTTC. The rearrangement links TRBV5-1 to TRBJ2-5, with TRBD1 identical over 7 bases. The CDR3 covers 15 residues. Germline V gives CDR1 SGHRS, CDR2 YFSETQ. Trimming cost V 4 bases and J 3 bases; bases outside gene matches: 9. Drawing the rest from reference TRBV5-1 and TRBJ2-5, the complete variable domain is KAGVTQTPRYLIKTRGQQVTLSCSPISGHRSVSWYQQTPGQGLQFLFEYFSETQRNKGNFPGRFSGRQFSNSRSEMNVSTLELGDSALYLCASSGPRDSKETQYFGPGTRLLVL.

The CDR3 DNA reads TGTGCCAGCCTCGGGGAGGGAGACACAGATACGCAGTATTTT. It codes for CASLGEGDTDTQYF. The V gene is TRBV5-4, the J gene TRBJ2-3, with TRBD2 matching 7 bases. The V and J ends lost 7 bases and 2 bases, in that order; junction bases with no gene match: 7. The germline CDR1 and CDR2 sequences are SGHNT and YYREEE (reference sequence). The CDR3 has 14 residues.

Turning to this clonotype: A much more abundant neighbour one base away suggests this may be a read error. The rearrangement uses TRBV7-9 and TRBJ1-3; unclear D gene. The length of the CDR3 is 15 residues. In germline, CDR1 is SEHNR, CDR2 FQNEAQ (reference sequence). The CDR3 coding sequence is TGTGCCAACAGCTTACCAGTCCCCTCTGGAAACACCATATATTTT. It codes for CANSLPVPSGNTIYF.

This rearrangement joins TRBV7-3 to TRBJ1-2; 9 nucleotides match TRBD1. Germline CDR1 SGHTA, CDR2 FQGTGA. The CDR3 spans 15 residues. V trimming: 3 bases; J trimming: 4 bases; junction bases outside the gene matches: 6. CDR3 loop: CASSFSGTGIYGYTF. DNA for the CDR3: TGTGCCAGCAGCTTCTCCGGGACAGGGATCTATGGCTACACCTTC. Variable domain in full (rest from reference TRBV7-3 and TRBJ1-2): GAGVSQTPSNKVTEKGKYVELRCDPISGHTALYWYRQSLGQGPEFLIYFQGTGAADDSGLPNDRFFAVRPEGSVSTLKIQRTERGDSAVYLCASSFSGTGIYGYTFGSGTRLTVV.

This chain links TRBV29-1 with TRBJ1-2; 7 nucleotides align to TRBD1. V lost 0 bases and J lost 7; bases outside the gene matches: 8. This CDR3 comprises 14 residues. The germline V gene encodes CDR1 SQVTM and CDR2 ANQGSEA. The DNA of the CDR3 is TGCAGCGTTGAAGACCCCCGACAGGGCTCTGGCTACACCTTC. Translating it yields CSVEDPRQGSGYTF.

V gene TRBV6-5 combines with J gene TRBJ1-1, with TRBD1 identical over 8 bases. Trimming cost V 0 bases and J 7 bases; bases outside gene matches: 7. The germline CDR1 and CDR2 sequences are MNHEY and SVGAGI. The CDR3 covers 15 residues. The CDR3 is CASSYSGQGAVEAFF. As DNA, the CDR3 is TGTGCCAGCAGTTACTCCGGCCAGGGGGCAGTTGAAGCTTTCTTT.